This TCR beta chain stems from a study of T cell changes during pregnancy in multiple sclerosis. The method was immunoSEQ multiplex PCR; TCRdb's version includes in-frame clones alone and lacks a portion of them. The sample yields tens of thousands of clones, more than 80% seen once. The sample in question was CD8+ T cells from peripheral blood mononuclear cells, obtained in the first trimester of pregnancy. The source of this sequence is a female donor in good health, enrolled as a control in a pregnancy study.

The CDR3 region has the DNA TGCGCCAGCAGCCAAGATAGGGCGGGGACAGGGGATGAAAAACTGTTTTTT. This gives the protein CASSQDRAGTGDEKLFF. The rearrangement links TRBV4-3 to TRBJ1-4, with 10 bases identical to TRBD1. The CDR3 consists of 17 residues. V lost 0 bases to trimming and J lost 6 bases; unmatched junction nucleotides: 7. Germline-derived CDR1 and CDR2 are LGHNA and YSLEER.